A selection of T cell receptor beta chains follows, all from one sample in a study of blood T cell repertoires in COVID-19. Profiling relied on immunoSEQ multiplex PCR, and the TCRdb table lists in-frame clones only, not all of them. The sample consists of around 290,000 clones, around 90% of them appearing once. Source material: PBMCs or T cells enriched from blood (not recorded which). The source of these receptors is a woman aged 35 to 49 who had recovered from COVID-19. CDR3s include the opening cysteine and the closing phenylalanine or tryptophan. The D gene is left open where the match is weak. The size of a clone is reported for some rows only, either as once, few or many, or as a class for expanded clones.

TRBJ1-4 | TRBV5-1 | TRBD1 | NA | CASTPGTGNGKLFF | TGCGCCAGTACCCCCGGGACAGGCAACGGAAAACTGTTTTTT
TRBJ1-2 | TRBV7-2 | TRBD1 | NA | CASSPGTGSGYTF | TGTGCCAGCAGCCCTGGGACAGGGTCTGGCTACACCTTC
TRBJ2-6 | TRBV5-1 | NA | NA | CASSAGLRTNVLTF | TGCGCCAGCAGCGCGGGACTGCGGACCAACGTCCTGACTTTC
TRBJ1-3 | TRBV14 | NA | NA | CASSPMVRVSGNTIYF | TGTGCCAGCAGCCCCATGGTGCGGGTGTCAGGAAACACCATATATTTT
TRBJ1-2 | TRBV5-1 | NA | NA | CASSLSPGRANYGYTF | TGCGCCAGCAGCTTGAGTCCCGGTCGGGCTAACTATGGCTACACCTTC
TRBJ1-6 | TRBV5-4 | NA | NA | CASSLEAGSSYNSPLHF | TGTGCCAGCAGCTTGGAGGCGGGCAGCTCCTATAATTCACCCCTCCACTTT
TRBJ2-3 | TRBV7-8 | NA | NA | CASSLGARRTDTQYF | TGTGCCAGCAGCTTGGGAGCTCGGCGCACAGATACGCAGTATTTT
TRBJ2-3 | TRBV18 | TRBD1 | NA | CASSPRTGANTDTQYF | TGTGCCAGCTCACCGCGGACAGGGGCGAACACAGATACGCAGTATTTT
TRBJ2-1 | TRBV29-1 | TRBD2 | NA | CGLVKYNEQFF | TGCGGACTAGTTAAATACAATGAGCAGTTCTTC
TRBJ2-7 | TRBV2 | TRBD2 | NA | CASTLGEGTEQYF | TGTGCCAGCACCCTAGGGGAGGGGACCGAGCAGTACTTC
TRBJ1-2 | TRBV7-2 | TRBD1 | NA | CASSLPETGIYGYTF | TGTGCCAGCAGCTTACCCGAGACAGGGATCTATGGCTACACCTTC
TRBJ1-4 | TRBV5-8 | TRBD1 | NA | CASSFYPGGANEKLFF | TGTGCCAGCAGCTTCTACCCAGGGGGCGCGAATGAAAAACTGTTTTTT
TRBJ1-4 | TRBV14 | TRBD1 | NA | CASSQGQGANEKLFF | TGTGCCAGCAGCCAAGGGCAGGGGGCGAATGAAAAACTGTTTTTT
TRBJ1-2 | TRBV27 | NA | NA | CASSLSPVGSGYTF | TGTGCCAGCAGTTTATCCCCGGTGGGGAGCGGCTACACCTTC
TRBJ1-1 | TRBV6-5 | NA | NA | CASSSPDRLNTEAFF | TGTGCCAGCAGTTCCCCAGACAGGTTGAACACTGAAGCTTTCTTT
TRBJ2-5 | TRBV7-9 | TRBD1 | NA | CASSSYDRGETQYF | TGTGCCAGCAGCTCATATGACAGGGGGGAGACCCAGTACTTC
TRBJ2-3 | TRBV4-3 | NA | NA | CASSQRGGFDTQYF | TGCGCCAGCAGCCAGAGGGGGGGATTTGATACGCAGTATTTT
TRBJ1-1 | TRBV6-5 | NA | NA | CASSYADIMNTEAFF | TGTGCCAGCAGTTACGCGGACATCATGAACACTGAAGCTTTCTTT
TRBJ1-2 | TRBV3-1/TRBV3-2 | NA | NA | CASSQFGGNYGYTF | TGTGCCAGCAGCCAATTTGGGGGGAACTATGGCTACACCTTC
TRBJ1-5 | TRBV27 | NA | NA | CASSRGSAQPQHF | TGTGCCAGCAGCCGGGGGTCCGCGCAGCCCCAGCATTTT
TRBJ1-5 | TRBV7-2 | NA | NA | CASSSQGSQPQHF | TGTGCCAGCAGCTCCCAGGGGAGCCAGCCCCAGCATTTT
TRBJ1-2 | TRBV19 | NA | NA | CASSIDLTVNYGYTF | TGTGCCAGTAGTATAGATCTAACAGTCAACTATGGCTACACCTTC
TRBJ2-2 | TRBV11-2 | TRBD2 | NA | CASSSGLAGGTGELFF | TGTGCCAGCAGCTCCGGACTAGCGGGAGGCACCGGGGAGCTGTTTTTT
TRBJ2-1 | TRBV2 | NA | NA | CASSERQSSYNEQFF | TGTGCCAGCAGTGAGAGGCAAAGCTCCTACAATGAGCAGTTCTTC
TRBJ1-4 | TRBV27 | NA | NA | CASSTQGKGGEKLFF | TGTGCCAGCAGTACACAGGGAAAAGGAGGAGAAAAACTGTTTTTT
TRBJ1-4 | TRBV7-9 | TRBD1 | NA | CASSLVGTGKEKLFF | TGTGCCAGCAGCTTAGTTGGGACAGGGAAAGAAAAACTGTTTTTT
TRBJ2-7 | TRBV6-5 | NA | NA | CASGRVAHSYEQYF | TGTGCCAGCGGCCGGGTCGCGCATTCCTACGAGCAGTACTTC
TRBJ1-2 | TRBV12-5 | TRBD1 | once | CASGLVLGQGAVDGYTF | TGTGCTAGTGGTTTGGTACTGGGTCAGGGGGCTGTGGATGGCTACACCTTC
TRBJ2-7 | TRBV6-4 | TRBD1 | NA | CASSEQGGSSYEQYF | TGTGCCAGCAGTGAACAGGGGGGAAGCTCCTACGAGCAGTACTTC
TRBJ1-2 | TRBV5-4 | NA | NA | CASSLVGGPNYGYTF | TGTGCCAGCAGCTTGGTCGGGGGGCCTAACTATGGCTACACCTTC
TRBJ2-7 | TRBV3-1/TRBV3-2 | NA | once | CASSQDFVWGDEQYF | TGTGCCAGCAGCCAAGATTTTGTTTGGGGGGACGAGCAGTACTTC
TRBJ1-3 | TRBV3-1/TRBV3-2 | TRBD1 | NA | CASSARTGAGNTIYF | TGTGCCAGCAGCGCACGGACAGGGGCTGGAAACACCATATATTTT
TRBJ2-1 | TRBV5-8 | NA | NA | CASSLGGQIYNEQFF | TGTGCCAGCAGTCTCGGAGGACAGATTTACAATGAGCAGTTCTTC
TRBJ1-5 | TRBV19 | NA | NA | CASSMSGLLGQPQHF | TGTGCCAGTAGTATGTCAGGATTGTTAGGTCAGCCCCAGCATTTT
TRBJ2-2 | TRBV7-6 | TRBD2 | NA | CASSLISGANTGELFF | TGTGCCAGCAGCTTAATTAGCGGGGCGAACACCGGGGAGCTGTTTTTT
TRBJ1-6 | TRBV19 | NA | NA | CASSLRQAQASNSPLHF | TGTGCCAGTAGTCTCCGACAAGCCCAGGCCTCCAATTCACCCCTCCACTTT
TRBJ1-1 | TRBV6-5 | TRBD1 | NA | CASSLTGRNTEAFF | TGTGCCAGCAGCTTGACAGGGAGGAACACTGAAGCTTTCTTT
TRBJ2-6 | TRBV9 | TRBD2 | NA | CASSALAGASGANVLTF | TGTGCCAGCAGCGCACTAGCGGGAGCATCAGGGGCCAACGTCCTGACTTTC
TRBJ2-1 | TRBV2 | TRBD2 | NA | CASPLSVGGGAVYNEQFF | TGTGCCAGCCCCCTTAGTGTTGGCGGGGGGGCGGTTTACAATGAGCAGTTCTTC
TRBJ2-1 | TRBV29-1 | TRBD2 | once | CSFNQAGGAYNEQFF | TGCAGCTTCAATCAAGCGGGGGGCGCGTACAATGAGCAGTTCTTC
TRBJ1-2 | TRBV9 | NA | NA | CASSQNPGSPGYTF | TGTGCCAGCAGCCAAAACCCGGGGTCGCCTGGCTACACCTTC
TRBJ2-6 | TRBV4-1 | NA | NA | CASSPARGWIELISGANVLTF | TGCGCCAGCAGCCCAGCGCGAGGATGGATAGAGCTAATATCCGGGGCCAACGTCCTGACTTTC
TRBJ2-2 | TRBV25-1 | NA | NA | CASRQGGVGELFF | TGTGCCAGCAGACAGGGGGGGGTCGGGGAGCTGTTTTTT
TRBJ1-6 | TRBV30 | NA | NA | CAWSRVDNSPLHF | TGTGCCTGGAGCCGAGTTGATAATTCACCCCTCCACTTT
TRBJ2-1 | TRBV6-2/TRBV6-3 | TRBD2 | NA | CASSSAGVVAGYNEQFF | TGTGCCAGCAGTTCCGCCGGGGTGGTAGCGGGGTACAATGAGCAGTTCTTC
TRBJ1-1 | TRBV6-5 | TRBD1 | NA | CASTGTVSKPEAFF | TGTGCCAGCACCGGGACAGTATCGAAGCCTGAAGCTTTCTTT
TRBJ2-1 | TRBV5-1 | TRBD2 | NA | CASSLPSGSVEQFF | TGCGCCAGCAGCTTGCCTAGCGGGAGTGTTGAGCAGTTCTTC
TRBJ1-1 | TRBV5-1 | NA | NA | CASSPKGGNTEAFF | TGCGCCAGCAGCCCGAAAGGGGGAAACACTGAAGCTTTCTTT
TRBJ1-1 | TRBV9 | TRBD1 | NA | CASSVATGDTEAFF | TGTGCCAGCAGCGTAGCTACAGGGGACACTGAAGCTTTCTTT
TRBJ2-1 | TRBV6-5 | TRBD1 | NA | CASSYTGQGAEQFF | TGTGCCAGCAGTTACACCGGACAGGGGGCTGAGCAGTTCTTC
TRBJ2-3 | TRBV19 | NA | NA | CASSPQGPDTQYF | TGTGCCAGTAGTCCACAGGGCCCAGATACGCAGTATTTT
TRBJ2-1 | TRBV9 | TRBD2 | NA | CASRDGSAGVKDEQFF | TGTGCCAGCCGGGATGGTTCGGCGGGAGTTAAGGATGAGCAGTTCTTC
TRBJ1-2 | TRBV5-8 | NA | NA | CASSFGGYSYTF | TGTGCCAGCAGCTTCGGGGGATATAGCTACACCTTC
TRBJ1-5 | TRBV6-5 | NA | few | CASRSTGNQPQHF | TGTGCCAGCAGGAGTACGGGCAATCAGCCCCAGCATTTT
TRBJ1-1 | TRBV5-4 | NA | NA | CASVRLHENTEAFF | TGTGCCAGCGTTCGGTTGCATGAGAACACTGAAGCTTTCTTT
TRBJ1-1 | TRBV6-5 | TRBD1 | NA | CASRPPTGVYTEAFF | TGTGCCAGCAGACCACCGACAGGGGTTTACACTGAAGCTTTCTTT
TRBJ1-5 | TRBV19 | NA | NA | CASSARTVNQPQHF | TGTGCCAGTAGTGCTCGAACAGTCAATCAGCCCCAGCATTTT
TRBJ1-3 | TRBV7-2 | TRBD1 | NA | CASSPSRFNRGNSGNTIYF | TGTGCCAGCAGCCCCTCCCGCTTCAACAGGGGTAACTCTGGAAACACCATATATTTT
TRBJ1-1 | TRBV7-6 | TRBD1 | NA | CASSLWSPETGGTEAFF | TGTGCCAGCAGCTTATGGTCCCCTGAGACAGGGGGCACTGAAGCTTTCTTT
TRBJ2-1 | TRBV7-2 | NA | once | CASRSQPVRGYEQFF | TGTGCCAGCAGATCCCAACCTGTAAGGGGCTATGAGCAGTTCTTC